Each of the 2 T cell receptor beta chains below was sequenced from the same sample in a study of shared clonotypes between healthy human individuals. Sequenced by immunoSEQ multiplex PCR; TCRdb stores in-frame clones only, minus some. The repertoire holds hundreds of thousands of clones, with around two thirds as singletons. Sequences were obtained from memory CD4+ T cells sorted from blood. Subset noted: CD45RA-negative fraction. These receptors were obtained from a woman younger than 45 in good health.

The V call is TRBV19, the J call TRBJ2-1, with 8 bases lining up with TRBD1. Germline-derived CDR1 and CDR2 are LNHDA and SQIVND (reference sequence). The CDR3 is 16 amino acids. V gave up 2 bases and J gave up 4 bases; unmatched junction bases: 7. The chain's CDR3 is CASSILYRGKYNEQFF. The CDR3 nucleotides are TGTGCCAGTAGTATATTATACAGGGGGAAATACAATGAGCAGTTCTTC.

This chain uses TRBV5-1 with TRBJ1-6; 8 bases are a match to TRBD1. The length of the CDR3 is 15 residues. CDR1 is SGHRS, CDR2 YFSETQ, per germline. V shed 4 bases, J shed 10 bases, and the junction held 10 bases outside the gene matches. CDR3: CASSLQTGVLSPLHF. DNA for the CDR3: TGCGCCAGCAGCCTACAGACAGGGGTGTTGTCACCCCTCCACTTT.